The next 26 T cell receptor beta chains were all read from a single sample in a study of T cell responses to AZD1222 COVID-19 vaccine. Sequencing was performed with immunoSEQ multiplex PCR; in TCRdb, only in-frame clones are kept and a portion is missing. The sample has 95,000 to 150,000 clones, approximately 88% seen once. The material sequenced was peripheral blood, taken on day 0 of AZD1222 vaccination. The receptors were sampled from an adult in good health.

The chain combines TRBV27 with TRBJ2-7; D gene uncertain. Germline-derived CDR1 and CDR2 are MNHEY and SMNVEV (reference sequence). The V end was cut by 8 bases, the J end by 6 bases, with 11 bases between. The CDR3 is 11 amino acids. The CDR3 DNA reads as TGTGCCAGCTCAAATTGGGGCGAGCAGTACTTC. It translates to CASSNWGEQYF.

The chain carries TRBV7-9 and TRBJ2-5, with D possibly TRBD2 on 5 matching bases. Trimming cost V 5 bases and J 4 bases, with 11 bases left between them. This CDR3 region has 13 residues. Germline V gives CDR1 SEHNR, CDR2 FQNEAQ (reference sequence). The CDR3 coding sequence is TGTGCCAGCAGCCACAACAGCGGAGAGACCCAGTACTTC. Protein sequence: CASSHNSGETQYF. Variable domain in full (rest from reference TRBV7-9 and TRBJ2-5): DTGVSQNPRHKITKRGQNVTFRCDPISEHNRLYWYRQTLGQGPEFLTYFQNEAQLEKSRLLSDRFSAERPKGSFSTLEIQRTEQGDSAMYLCASSHNSGETQYFGPGTRLLVL.

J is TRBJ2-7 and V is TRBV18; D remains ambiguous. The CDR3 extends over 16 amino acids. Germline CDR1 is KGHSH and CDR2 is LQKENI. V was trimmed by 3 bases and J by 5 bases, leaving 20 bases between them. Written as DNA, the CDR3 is TGTGCCAGCTCACCTTTGGGCTCTCCTAATCGCGACGAGCAGTACTTC. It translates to CASSPLGSPNRDEQYF.

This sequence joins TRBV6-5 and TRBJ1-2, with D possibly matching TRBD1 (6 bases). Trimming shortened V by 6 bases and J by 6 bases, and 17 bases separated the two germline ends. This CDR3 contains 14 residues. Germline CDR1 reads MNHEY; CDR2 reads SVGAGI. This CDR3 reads CASRGTGGGHGYTF. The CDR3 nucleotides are TGTGCCAGCAGGGGTACCGGGGGCGGGCATGGCTACACCTTC.

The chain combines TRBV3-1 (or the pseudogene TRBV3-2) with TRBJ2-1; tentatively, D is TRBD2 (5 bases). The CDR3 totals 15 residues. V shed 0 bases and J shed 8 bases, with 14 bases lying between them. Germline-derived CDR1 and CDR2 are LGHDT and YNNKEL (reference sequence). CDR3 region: CASSQDTTSLDEQFF. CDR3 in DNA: TGTGCCAGCAGCCAAGATACCACTAGTCTCGATGAGCAGTTCTTC.

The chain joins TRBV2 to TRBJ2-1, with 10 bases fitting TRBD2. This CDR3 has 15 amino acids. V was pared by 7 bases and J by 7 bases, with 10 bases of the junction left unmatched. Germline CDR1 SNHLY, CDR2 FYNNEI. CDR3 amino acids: CASTRTSGKENEQFF. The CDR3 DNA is TGTGCCAGCACTCGGACTAGCGGAAAAGAGAATGAGCAGTTCTTC.

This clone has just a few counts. The CDR3 sequence is CASSLVRGGGYTF. For the CDR3, the DNA is TGTGCCAGCAGCTTAGTCCGGGGAGGGGGCTACACCTTC. The chain combines TRBV11-2 with TRBJ1-2; D gene uncertain. Trimming removed 1 base at V and 8 bases at J, with 11 bases between. This CDR3 is built from 13 residues. Germline V gene data show CDR1 as SGHAT and CDR2 as FQNNGV. Complete variable domain (other parts from reference TRBV11-2 and TRBJ1-2): EAGVAQSPRYKIIEKRQSVAFWCNPISGHATLYWYQQILGQGPKLLIQFQNNGVVDDSQLPKDRFSAERLKGVDSTLKIQPAKLEDSAVYLCASSLVRGGGYTFGSGTRLTVV.

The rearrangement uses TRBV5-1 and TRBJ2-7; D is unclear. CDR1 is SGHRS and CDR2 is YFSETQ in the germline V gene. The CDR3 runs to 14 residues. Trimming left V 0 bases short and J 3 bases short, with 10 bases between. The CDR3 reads CASSLEGNGYEQYF. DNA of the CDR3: TGCGCCAGCAGCTTGGAAGGAAATGGCTACGAGCAGTACTTC.

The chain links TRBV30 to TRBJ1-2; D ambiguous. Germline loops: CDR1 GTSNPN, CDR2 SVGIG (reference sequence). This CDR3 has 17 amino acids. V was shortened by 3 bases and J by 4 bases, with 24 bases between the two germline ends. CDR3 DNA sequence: TGTGCCTGGAGCGAAAATTTTGTAGGAGGGAACCTCTATGGCTACACCTTC. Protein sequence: CAWSENFVGGNLYGYTF.

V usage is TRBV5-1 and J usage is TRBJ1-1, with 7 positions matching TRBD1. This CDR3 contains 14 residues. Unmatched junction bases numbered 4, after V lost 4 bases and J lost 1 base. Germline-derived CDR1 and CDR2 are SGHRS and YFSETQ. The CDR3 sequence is CASSPGTANTEAFF. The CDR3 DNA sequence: TGCGCCAGCAGCCCGGGGACAGCGAACACTGAAGCTTTCTTT. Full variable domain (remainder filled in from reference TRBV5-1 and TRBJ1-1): KAGVTQTPRYLIKTRGQQVTLSCSPISGHRSVSWYQQTPGQGLQFLFEYFSETQRNKGNFPGRFSGRQFSNSRSEMNVSTLELGDSALYLCASSPGTANTEAFFGQGTRLTVV.

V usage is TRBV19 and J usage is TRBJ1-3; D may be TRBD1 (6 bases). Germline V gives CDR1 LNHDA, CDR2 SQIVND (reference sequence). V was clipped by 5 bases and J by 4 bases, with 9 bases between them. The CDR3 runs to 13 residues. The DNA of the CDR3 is TGTGCCAGTAGTGGGACATTGGGAAACACCATATATTTT. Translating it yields CASSGTLGNTIYF.

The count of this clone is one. CDR3 nucleotides: TGTGCCAGCAGCCGACAACCGACCGGGACAGGGAATAATGAGCAGTTCTTC. This gives the protein CASSRQPTGTGNNEQFF. The rearrangement uses TRBV3-1 (or the pseudogene TRBV3-2) and TRBJ2-1; 9 nucleotides agree with TRBD1. Per the germline V gene, CDR1 is LGHDT and CDR2 is YNNKEL (reference sequence). CDR3 size: 17 residues. The V gene end was trimmed by 4 bases and the J gene end by 7 bases; junction bases not matched to a gene: 14.

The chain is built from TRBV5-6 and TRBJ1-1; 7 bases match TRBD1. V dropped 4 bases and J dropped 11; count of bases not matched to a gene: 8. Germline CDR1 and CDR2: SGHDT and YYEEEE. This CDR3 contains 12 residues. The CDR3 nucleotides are TGTGCCAGCAGCACATCGACAGGGTTTGCTTTCTTT. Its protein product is CASSTSTGFAFF.

CDR3 sequence: CASNNGDSRKLFF. CDR3 sequence (DNA): TGTGCCAGCAATAACGGGGATAGCAGAAAACTGTTTTTT. The chain recombines TRBV12-3 or TRBV12-4 with TRBJ1-4; D is ambiguous. Trimming took 7 bases from V and 10 from J, leaving 16 bases between them. CDR3 length equals 13 residues.

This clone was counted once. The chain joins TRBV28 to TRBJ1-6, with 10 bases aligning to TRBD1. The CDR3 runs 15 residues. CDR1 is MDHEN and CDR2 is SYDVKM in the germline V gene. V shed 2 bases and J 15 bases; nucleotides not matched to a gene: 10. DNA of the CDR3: TGTGCCAGCAGTTTACCGAGACGGACAGGGGGGGGCCTCCACTTT. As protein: CASSLPRRTGGGLHF.

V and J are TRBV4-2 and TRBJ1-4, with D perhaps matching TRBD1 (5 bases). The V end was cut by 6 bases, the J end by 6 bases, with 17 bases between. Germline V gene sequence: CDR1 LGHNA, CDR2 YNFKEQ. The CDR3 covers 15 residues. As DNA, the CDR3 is TGTGCCAGCAGTGAGATACAGGCAACCCATGAAAAACTGTTTTTT. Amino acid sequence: CASSEIQATHEKLFF.

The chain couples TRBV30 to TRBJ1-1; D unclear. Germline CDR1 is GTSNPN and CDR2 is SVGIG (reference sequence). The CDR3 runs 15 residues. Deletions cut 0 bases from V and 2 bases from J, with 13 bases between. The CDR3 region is CAWSVPRQVNTEAFF. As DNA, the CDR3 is TGTGCCTGGAGTGTACCTCGGCAAGTCAACACTGAAGCTTTCTTT. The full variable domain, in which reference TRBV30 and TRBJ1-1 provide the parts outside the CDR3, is SQTIHQWPATLVQPVGSPLSLECTVEGTSNPNLYWYRQAAGRGLQLLFYSVGIGQISSEVPQNLSASRPQDRQFILSSKKLLLSDSGFYLCAWSVPRQVNTEAFFGQGTRLTVV.

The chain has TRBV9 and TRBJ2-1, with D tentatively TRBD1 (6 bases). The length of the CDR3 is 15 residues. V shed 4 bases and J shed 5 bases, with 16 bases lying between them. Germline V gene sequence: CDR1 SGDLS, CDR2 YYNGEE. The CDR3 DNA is TGTGCCAGCAGCCCCCGGACAGCTCTTAACAATGAGCAGTTCTTC. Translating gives CASSPRTALNNEQFF.

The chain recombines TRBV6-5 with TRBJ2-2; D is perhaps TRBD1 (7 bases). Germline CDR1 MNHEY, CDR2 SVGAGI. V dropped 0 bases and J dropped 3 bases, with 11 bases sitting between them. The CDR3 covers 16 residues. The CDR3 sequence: CASSYSPRGDTGELFF. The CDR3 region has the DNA TGTGCCAGCAGTTACTCCCCCAGGGGGGACACCGGGGAGCTGTTTTTT.

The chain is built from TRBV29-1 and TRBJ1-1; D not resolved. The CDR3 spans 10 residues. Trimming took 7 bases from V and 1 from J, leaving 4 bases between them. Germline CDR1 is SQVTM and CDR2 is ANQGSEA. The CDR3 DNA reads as TGCAGCGCCCAGAACACTGAAGCTTTCTTT. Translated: CSAQNTEAFF.

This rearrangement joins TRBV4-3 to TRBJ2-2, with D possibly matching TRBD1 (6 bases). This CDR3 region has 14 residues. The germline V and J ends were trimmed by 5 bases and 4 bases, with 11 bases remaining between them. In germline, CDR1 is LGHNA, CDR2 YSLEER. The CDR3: CASSDRSGTGELFF. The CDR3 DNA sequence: TGCGCCAGCAGCGACAGGTCGGGCACCGGGGAGCTGTTTTTT.

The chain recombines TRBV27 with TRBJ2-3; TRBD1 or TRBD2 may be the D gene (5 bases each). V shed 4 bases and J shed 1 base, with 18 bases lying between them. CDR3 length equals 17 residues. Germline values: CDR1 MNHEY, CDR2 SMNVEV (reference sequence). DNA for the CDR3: TGTGCCAGCAGTTACTATCTAGCAGGGAAGGGCACAGATACGCAGTATTTT. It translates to CASSYYLAGKGTDTQYF.

The CDR3 bases are TGTGCCAGCAGCGGGATGAACACTGAAGCTTTCTTT. Amino acid sequence: CASSGMNTEAFF. The J gene is TRBJ1-1, the V gene TRBV7-9; D call uncertain. The CDR3 totals 12 residues. Germline CDR1 and CDR2: SEHNR and FQNEAQ (reference sequence). V dropped 5 bases and J dropped 0 bases, with 4 bases sitting between them. The full variable domain, in which reference TRBV7-9 and TRBJ1-1 provide the parts outside the CDR3, is DTGVSQNPRHKITKRGQNVTFRCDPISEHNRLYWYRQTLGQGPEFLTYFQNEAQLEKSRLLSDRFSAERPKGSFSTLEIQRTEQGDSAMYLCASSGMNTEAFFGQGTRLTVV.

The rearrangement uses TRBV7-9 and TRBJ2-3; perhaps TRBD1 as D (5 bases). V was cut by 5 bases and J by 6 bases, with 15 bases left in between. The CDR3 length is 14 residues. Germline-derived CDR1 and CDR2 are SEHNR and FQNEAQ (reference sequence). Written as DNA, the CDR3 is TGTGCCAGCAGCCCTTTTGGACAATCGGATACGCAGTATTTT. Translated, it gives CASSPFGQSDTQYF.

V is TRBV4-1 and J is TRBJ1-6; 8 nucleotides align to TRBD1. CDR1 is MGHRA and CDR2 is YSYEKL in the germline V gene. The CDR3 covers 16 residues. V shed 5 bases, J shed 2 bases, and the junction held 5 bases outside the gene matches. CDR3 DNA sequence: TGCGCCAGCAGCGCATCAGGGGGCCCCTATAATTCACCCCTCCACTTT. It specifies CASSASGGPYNSPLHF.

The CDR3 sequence is CASSQRPSPLHF. The CDR3 nucleotides are TGTGCCAGCAGCCAACGGCCCTCACCCCTCCACTTT. The V and J genes are TRBV3-1 (or the pseudogene TRBV3-2) and TRBJ1-6; the D is unclear. The CDR3 is made up of 12 amino acids. The ends were cut back, 2 bases at V and 10 bases at J, with 6 bases in the middle. Looked up from germline, CDR1 is LGHDT and CDR2 is YNNKEL (reference sequence).